These 23 T cell receptor beta chains came from one sample sequenced in a study of identical twins. A single record per CDR3 protein comes from TCRdb applying MiXCR to the 5' RACE reads. The repertoire has some 320,000 distinct CDR3 sequences, 10% to 15% of them found once; the top ten carry 7.2%. The same sample was also used in a study of yellow fever vaccine responses in identical twins.

The sequenced sample was CD8+ T cells sorted from blood. These receptors were obtained from a woman aged 18-29 years in good health.

V is TRBV19 and J is TRBJ2-3; D may match TRBD1 or TRBD2 (5 bases each). The CDR3 is made up of 18 amino acids. The germline V and J ends were trimmed by 4 bases and 0 bases, with 20 bases remaining between them. Germline V CDR1 and CDR2: LNHDA, SQIVND (reference sequence). This CDR3 is CASSTRRRDLPSTDTQYF. As DNA, the CDR3 is TGTGCCAGTAGTACCCGCCGTCGGGACCTTCCTAGCACAGATACGCAGTATTTT.

V usage is TRBV6-1 and J usage is TRBJ2-7, with 12 positions matching TRBD2. Trimming took 1 base from V and 5 from J; bases not matched to a gene: 3. This CDR3 comprises 15 residues. Germline CDR1 and CDR2: MNHNS and SASEGT. CDR3 sequence: CASSEELAGGHEQYF. CDR3 sequence (DNA): TGTGCCAGCAGTGAAGAGCTAGCGGGAGGGCACGAGCAGTACTTC.

This clonotype was detected many times. The chain links TRBV5-1 to TRBJ2-7; 11 bases fit TRBD2. Losses at the gene ends were 2 bases for V and 5 bases for J; bases not matched to a gene: 3. Germline values: CDR1 SGHRS, CDR2 YFSETQ. This CDR3 is built from 14 residues. Here the CDR3 DNA reads TGCGCCAGCAGCTTTAGCGGGAGGGGCGACGAGCAGTACTTC. Translating it yields CASSFSGRGDEQYF.

This clonotype was observed a handful of times. The chain employs TRBV28 and TRBJ2-5; D not resolved. CDR1 is MDHEN and CDR2 is SYDVKM in the germline V gene. The CDR3 length is 12 residues. Between the trimmed V and J ends, which lost 6 bases and 0 bases, there was a span of 5 bases. The CDR3 DNA reads as TGTGCCAGCAGGGCCAACCAAGAGACCCAGTACTTC. Amino acid sequence: CASRANQETQYF.

This clonotype was counted a few times. CDR3 amino acids: CASSPGTGAANTEAFF. CDR3 sequence (DNA): TGTGCCAGCAGCCCCGGGACAGGGGCGGCGAACACTGAAGCTTTCTTT. The V gene is TRBV28, the J gene TRBJ1-1; the match to TRBD1 covers 10 bases. V was pared by 6 bases and J by 1 base, with 8 bases of the junction left unmatched. CDR1 is MDHEN and CDR2 is SYDVKM in the germline V gene. This CDR3 has 16 amino acids.

This clonotype was detected a few times. The V and J genes are TRBV11-2 and TRBJ2-3; 10 bases line up with TRBD2. Germline values: CDR1 SGHAT, CDR2 FQNNGV. The CDR3 is 16 residues long. The V segment lost 9 bases and the J segment 1 base; nucleotides outside the gene matches: 10. The CDR3 spells CASLAGALFGTDTQYF. The CDR3 DNA reads TGTGCCAGTCTAGCGGGAGCTTTATTCGGCACAGATACGCAGTATTTT.

The chain uses TRBV4-1 and TRBJ2-5, with D possibly matching TRBD2 (5 bases). The ends were cut back, 1 base at V and 5 bases at J, with 17 bases in the middle. The CDR3 spans 16 residues. Germline V gene sequence: CDR1 MGHRA, CDR2 YSYEKL. The CDR3, as DNA: TGCGCCAGCAGCCAAGGGTCGAGACACCCGGGGGAGACCCAGTACTTC. Protein product: CASSQGSRHPGETQYF.

This clonotype was counted a few times. This chain connects TRBV4-1 to TRBJ1-2; D is unclear. The CDR3 spans 16 residues. Germline V CDR1 and CDR2: MGHRA, YSYEKL. V lost 2 bases to trimming and J lost 4 bases, with 17 bases between them. CDR3 in DNA: TGCGCCAGCAGCCAACCCCTAGGACGTCTGTCCTATGGCTACACCTTC. Encoded protein: CASSQPLGRLSYGYTF.

The table lists this clonotype with a few counts. This rearrangement joins TRBV7-8 to TRBJ2-7; 12 bases match TRBD2. Germline lookup yields CDR1 SGHVS and CDR2 FQNEAQ. The CDR3 totals 15 residues. Germline trimming cut 5 bases from V and 3 bases from J; bases unmatched to any gene: 5. For the CDR3, the DNA is TGTGCCAGCAGCCCCGGGACTAGCGGGTACTACGAGCAGTACTTC. It is translated as CASSPGTSGYYEQYF.

This clonotype has at least ten counts. This chain's CDR3 is CASSLFQGGDQETQYF. The CDR3 DNA follows: TGTGCCAGCAGCTTATTTCAAGGGGGAGACCAAGAGACCCAGTACTTC. V usage is TRBV7-8 and J usage is TRBJ2-5; weak D call: TRBD1 (6 bases). Germline-derived CDR1 and CDR2 are SGHVS and FQNEAQ. Trimming stripped 2 bases from V and 0 bases from J, with 13 bases between. The CDR3 spans 16 residues.

The chain carries TRBV15 and TRBJ2-7; 8 bases map to TRBD2. The germline CDR1 and CDR2 sequences are LNHNV and YYDKDF (reference sequence). The CDR3 spans 16 residues. After removal of 0 bases from V and 4 bases from J, the junction contained 8 bases not matched to a gene. The CDR3 loop reads CATSRDWGASGYEQYF. CDR3 DNA sequence: TGTGCCACCAGCAGAGATTGGGGAGCTAGCGGGTACGAGCAGTACTTC.

This clonotype was picked up many times. The J gene is TRBJ2-2, the V gene TRBV5-1; possibly TRBD1 for D (5 bases). V dropped 6 bases and J dropped 7 bases, with 16 bases sitting between them. Germline values: CDR1 SGHRS, CDR2 YFSETQ. The CDR3 has 14 residues. The CDR3 nucleotides are TGCGCCAGCACCTCAGGGTACTATGGCGGGGAGCTGTTTTTT. Its protein is CASTSGYYGGELFF.

This clonotype has more than one count but fewer than ten. This chain uses TRBV2 with TRBJ2-2; 9 nucleotides agree with TRBD2. The germline CDR1 and CDR2 sequences are SNHLY and FYNNEI. This CDR3 is 17 amino acids long. The ends lost 6 bases at V and 6 bases at J; junction bases unmatched: 14. The DNA of the CDR3 is TGTGCCAGCAGATCAAGACTAGCGGAGCCCCTAGCCGGGGAGCTGTTTTTT. Protein sequence: CASRSRLAEPLAGELFF.

This clonotype was detected only a few times. The rearrangement uses TRBV18 and TRBJ2-1, with 7 bases fitting TRBD1. Germline V gene lookup returns CDR1 KGHSH and CDR2 LQKENI. V gave up 0 bases and J gave up 4 bases; unmatched junction bases: 0. This CDR3 contains 14 residues. The CDR3 DNA reads as TGTGCCAGCTCACCACCGGACAGGTACAATGAGCAGTTCTTC. This encodes CASSPPDRYNEQFF.

J is TRBJ2-1 and V is TRBV28; 9 bases agree with TRBD2. The CDR3 has 15 amino acids. Germline V gene sequence: CDR1 MDHEN, CDR2 SYDVKM. V lost 2 bases, J lost 3 bases, and 2 bases stayed unmatched. DNA of the CDR3: TGTGCCAGCAGTTTAGCGGGGGGGCACTACAATGAGCAGTTCTTC. Its protein product is CASSLAGGHYNEQFF.

In its sample, this clonotype was seen a few times. V and J are TRBV7-8 and TRBJ2-2; 9 bases align to TRBD1. Unmatched junction bases numbered 4, after V lost 2 bases and J lost 0 bases. Germline CDR1 SGHVS, CDR2 FQNEAQ. The CDR3 covers 17 residues. The CDR3 DNA is TGTGCCAGCAGCTTACCCGGGACAGGGACGAACACCGGGGAGCTGTTTTTT. Encoded protein: CASSLPGTGTNTGELFF.

A few counts support this clonotype. The genes are TRBV9 and TRBJ2-3; D may match TRBD1 or TRBD2 (5 bases each). V was pared by 0 bases and J by 2 bases, with 16 bases between. Germline CDR1 and CDR2: SGDLS and YYNGEE. CDR3 length: 17 amino acids. DNA for the CDR3: TGTGCCAGCAGCGTAGACGGGACGGGCGGGTACACAGATACGCAGTATTTT. Protein sequence: CASSVDGTGGYTDTQYF.

The chain has TRBV24-1 and TRBJ2-1, with D unresolved. CDR3 length: 13 amino acids. The germline V gene has CDR1 KGHDR and CDR2 SFDVKD. The V end was cut by 4 bases, the J end by 8 bases, with 11 bases between. The CDR3 sequence: CATSDGRHYEQFF. CDR3 bases: TGTGCCACCAGTGACGGCCGGCACTATGAGCAGTTCTTC.

This clonotype was counted once. The chain uses TRBV12-3 or TRBV12-4 and TRBJ2-7, with 11 bases lining up with TRBD2. This CDR3 spans 16 amino acids. Trimming removed 4 bases from V and 1 base from J; junction bases left unmatched: 6. The CDR3, as DNA: TGTGCCAGCAGTTCCCTACTAGCGGGAGTATCCTACGAGCAGTACTTC. This encodes CASSSLLAGVSYEQYF.

This chain links TRBV4-1 with TRBJ2-5; D not resolved. The length of the CDR3 is 14 residues. CDR1 is MGHRA, CDR2 YSYEKL, per germline. V lost 2 bases, J lost 1 base, and 8 bases lay in between. CDR3 sequence: CASSQRSGQETQYF. The DNA of the CDR3 is TGCGCCAGCAGCCAACGGTCAGGCCAAGAGACCCAGTACTTC.

This clonotype showed up just a few times. The chain links TRBV7-9 to TRBJ1-4; TRBD1 agrees at 8 bases. From germline, CDR1 is SEHNR and CDR2 FQNEAQ (reference sequence). The CDR3 runs 15 residues. After removal of 3 bases from V and 11 bases from J, the junction contained 11 bases not matched to a gene. CDR3 sequence reads: CASSLSGQGAWKLFF. The DNA for the CDR3 is TGTGCCAGCAGCTTGTCCGGACAGGGAGCGTGGAAACTGTTTTTT.

The chain joins TRBV7-9 to TRBJ2-7; 8 bases agree with TRBD2. The germline gives CDR1 SEHNR, CDR2 FQNEAQ (reference sequence). V was clipped by 3 bases and J by 1 base; unmatched bases: 2. CDR3 size: 14 residues. The CDR3 nucleotides read TGTGCCAGCAGCTTCGCGGGGGGATCCTACGAGCAGTACTTC. This sequence encodes CASSFAGGSYEQYF.

The chain combines TRBV6-2 or TRBV6-3 with TRBJ1-2; no firm D call. Germline CDR1 is MNHEY and CDR2 is SVGEGT. The germline V and J ends were trimmed by 0 bases and 2 bases, with 10 bases remaining between them. This CDR3 contains 15 residues. This chain's CDR3 is CASSYSGDLNYGYTF. In nucleotides, the CDR3 is TGTGCCAGCAGTTACTCGGGAGACCTGAACTATGGCTACACCTTC.